These 7 T cell receptor beta chains originate from one sample sequenced in a study of radiotherapy plus CTLA-4 blockade in lung cancer (dated by TCRdb to the late 2010s). The library was obtained by the immunoSEQ multiplex PCR assay. As stored in TCRdb, this immuneACCESS dataset retains in-frame rearrangements with V and J assigned. A fraction of the clones does not appear; measured against another copy, unresolved V genes explain less than half of the discrepancy, and the remainder lacks a known reason. The sample yields about 40,000 clones; approximately 86% were counted once. The ten largest account for 20% to 25% of the sample. Material: peripheral blood, obtained from a patient treated with radiotherapy plus ipilimumab. Receptors were obtained from a human donor with non-small cell lung cancer whose response to radiotherapy plus ipilimumab could not be evaluated.

The chain recombines TRBV19 with TRBJ1-2; D remains unclear. V was trimmed by 1 base and J by 5 bases, leaving 8 bases between them. From germline, CDR1 is LNHDA and CDR2 SQIVND (reference sequence). CDR3 size: 13 residues. The CDR3 DNA reads as TGTGCCAGTAGTATAGGGCAGATGTATGGCTACACCTTC. Protein: CASSIGQMYGYTF.

This clone was picked up one time. The chain combines TRBV13 with TRBJ2-1, with 9 bases lining up with TRBD1. The germline gives CDR1 PRHDT, CDR2 FYEKMQ (reference sequence). V trimming: 1 base; J trimming: 6 bases; junction bases outside the gene matches: 13. This CDR3 has 18 amino acids. In nucleotides, the CDR3 is TGTGCCAGCAGCTTAGTTCTACCGGGACAGGGCGTAGGCAATGAGCAGTTCTTC. It codes for CASSLVLPGQGVGNEQFF.

Remarks on this clone: One end of the junction varies from germline; a read error may be responsible. J is TRBJ2-7 and V is TRBV18; D gene unclear. This CDR3 is built from 12 residues. Per the germline V gene, CDR1 is KGHSH and CDR2 is LQKENI. CDR3 sequence reads: CASSRAGYEQCF. CDR3 in DNA: TGTGCCAGCTCTCGCGCAGGCTACGAGCAGTGCTTC.

This clone was found a few times. The rearrangement joins TRBV10-3 to TRBJ1-1; D ambiguous. The V gene lost 3 bases and the J gene lost 2 bases, with 4 bases spanning the gap. The CDR3 loop spans 12 amino acids. Germline CDR1 reads ENHRY; CDR2 reads SYGVKD. CDR3 in amino acids: CAISDFNTEAFF. In DNA, the CDR3 is TGTGCCATCAGTGACTTCAACACTGAAGCTTTCTTT.

This sequence joins TRBV10-3 and TRBJ1-2; D possibly corresponds to TRBD1 (5 bases). This CDR3 contains 11 residues. Trimming left V 8 bases short and J 7 bases short, with 11 bases between. The V gene's germline CDR1 is ENHRY and CDR2 SYGVKD. CDR3 protein: CAIRGSSGYTF. In DNA form, the CDR3 reads TGTGCCATCCGGGGGTCGTCTGGCTACACCTTC.

J is TRBJ1-1 and V is TRBV29-1, with D unresolved. The length of the CDR3 is 12 residues. The germline V and J ends were trimmed by 6 bases and 0 bases, with 8 bases remaining between them. Germline loops: CDR1 SQVTM, CDR2 ANQGSEA. The chain's CDR3 is CSVYNVNTEAFF. The CDR3 bases are TGCAGCGTGTACAATGTGAACACTGAAGCTTTCTTT.

This rearrangement joins TRBV11-2 to TRBJ1-3, with no clear D. The CDR3 extends over 13 amino acids. Trimming shortened V by 5 bases and J by 0 bases, and 5 bases separated the two germline ends. Per germline, CDR1 SGHAT and CDR2 FQNNGV. The CDR3 is CASSRYSGNTIYF. The DNA for the CDR3 is TGTGCCAGCAGCCGCTACTCTGGAAACACCATATATTTT.